This TCR beta chain appears in the sequencing data of a study of monozygotic twins with inflammatory bowel disease (dated by TCRdb to between 2018 and 2020). About the investigation overall: The full study comprised around 30 monozygotic twin pairs: nine German pairs (four IBD-concordant, five IBD-discordant) and 19 IBD-discordant Danish pairs. Disease-associated traits were sought mainly through comparisons between IBD patients and their genetically identical healthy co-twins within discordant pairs. Each individual had, on average, about 151 000 unique TCRalpha sequences and 181 000 unique TCRbeta sequences available for analysis.

General conclusions and limits of the study: Fewer clonotypes were shared with other individuals by IBD patients than by healthy twins, most markedly in patients showing signs of disease activity. Repertoire similarity did not differ between concordant and discordant twins, possibly due to limited statistical power. The analysis was unable to tell different T cell subtypes apart. No single strong signal or clonotype linked to IBD turned up in the results, so the idea that one exists was not supported. Measured by the inverse Simpson index, TCRbeta repertoire diversity was lower in IBD patients than in their healthy co-twins. Because patients were on differing immunosuppressive treatments, the repertoires may have picked up extra background noise and inter-individual variability.

In the germline V gene (reference sequence), CDR1 corresponds to DFQATT and CDR2 to SNEGSKA. The CDR3, from cysteine to phenylalanine, totals 16 residues. No DNA is given. Library construction relied on 5' RACE. Preparation of each TCR library used about 3,200 ng of total RNA. cDNA was synthesized with SMARTScribe reverse transcriptase in eight separate reactions per sample. Unique molecular identifiers containing a 6-nucleotide sample barcode were introduced through template switching during cDNA synthesis. TCRalpha and TCRbeta cDNA was amplified in two nested PCRs of roughly 17 and 9 cycles, and bead purification was carried out after each PCR. Before amplification, the cDNA was treated with uracil DNA-glycosylase and purified using the QIAquick PCR purification kit. The second PCR added Illumina TruSeq-compatible adapters along with sample-specific barcodes. Library quality and concentration were assessed using TapeStation and Qubit, and 5 to 6 ng of each library was pooled. The pooled libraries were sequenced with 2 x 100 bp reads and custom sequencing primers on an Illumina HiSeq2500 single-index Rapid Run. The original methods were these. MiGEC version 1.2.6 was used for UMI-based consensus assembly, which corrected PCR and sequencing errors. MiXCR version 2.1.1 was used to carry out V(D)J alignment, clonotype assembly and CDR3 extraction. Gene usage, clonotype sharing and MAIT/NKT TCR abundance were normalised by analysing the top 1000, 10 000 and 20 000 clonotypes per sample. Diversity was computed as the inverse Simpson index with the vegan R package after downsampling to 27 000 UMIs. Paired Mann-Whitney U tests were applied to discordant twin pairs, and Benjamini-Hochberg correction was used for multiple testing. TCRdb reanalyzed the reads, keeping one entry per CDR3 protein sequence and omitting DNA. The V and J calls shown here were made by TCRdb, not taken from the authors' results. The data table for this sample lists about 85,000 distinct CDR3 sequences. The ten largest clonotypes hold less than 8% of the sample.

About this clonotype: The clone's antigen remains unknown.

From each donor, a roughly 2.7 ml peripheral blood sample was collected into PAXgene tubes and kept at -80 degrees C. Without T cell sorting, total RNA was isolated from whole blood using the PAXgene blood miRNA kit on an automated QIAcube. Peripheral blood from monozygotic twin pairs, either concordant or discordant for inflammatory bowel disease, underwent deep TCRalpha and TCRbeta repertoire profiling that used unique molecular barcoding. For every twin pair, smoking habits were documented, and each individual was categorised as a current, former or never smoker. This sequence was found in a human donor with ulcerative colitis or Crohn's disease, or a healthy co-twin of an affected twin (not recorded which). This chain joins TRBV20-1 to TRBJ1-4. The sample consisted of blood. The CDR3 in this case is CSARGSGRITNEKLFF.